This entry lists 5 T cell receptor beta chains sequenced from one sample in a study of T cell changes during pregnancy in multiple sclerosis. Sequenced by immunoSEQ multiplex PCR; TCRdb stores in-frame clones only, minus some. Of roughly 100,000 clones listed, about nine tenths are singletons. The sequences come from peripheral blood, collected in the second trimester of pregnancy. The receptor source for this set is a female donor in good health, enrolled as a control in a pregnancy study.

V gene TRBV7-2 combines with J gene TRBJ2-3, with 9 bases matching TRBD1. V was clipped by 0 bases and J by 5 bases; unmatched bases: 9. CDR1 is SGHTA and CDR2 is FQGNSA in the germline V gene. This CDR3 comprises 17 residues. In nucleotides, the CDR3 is TGTGCCAGCAGCTTAGCTCCGATGGGGACAGGGAGAGATACGCAGTATTTT. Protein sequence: CASSLAPMGTGRDTQYF.

The CDR3 DNA reads TGTGCCAGCAGCTCTCAGGGATCGAACGAGCAGTACTTC. It yields the protein CASSSQGSNEQYF. The rearrangement joins TRBV11-3 to TRBJ2-7; D perhaps matches TRBD1 (5 bases). The CDR3 has 13 amino acids. CDR1 and CDR2 (germline): SGHNT, YENEEA. The V and J ends lost 4 bases and 5 bases respectively, with 12 bases between them. The variable domain in full, with the rest retrieved from reference TRBV11-3 and TRBJ2-7, is EAGVVQSPRYKIIEKKQPVAFWCNPISGHNTLYWYLQNLGQGPELLIRYENEEAVDDSQLPKDRFSAERLKGVDSTLKIQPAELGDSAVYLCASSSQGSNEQYFGPGTRLTVT.

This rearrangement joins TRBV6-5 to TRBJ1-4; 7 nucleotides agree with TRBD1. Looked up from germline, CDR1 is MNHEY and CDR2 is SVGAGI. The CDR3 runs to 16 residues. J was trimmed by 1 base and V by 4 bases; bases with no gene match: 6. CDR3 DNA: TGTGCCAGCAGTTCCGGACAGGACGGAACTAATGAAAAACTGTTTTTT. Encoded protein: CASSSGQDGTNEKLFF.

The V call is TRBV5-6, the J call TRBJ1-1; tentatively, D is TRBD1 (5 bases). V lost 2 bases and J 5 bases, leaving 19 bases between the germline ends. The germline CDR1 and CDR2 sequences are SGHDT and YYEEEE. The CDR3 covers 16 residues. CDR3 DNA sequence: TGTGCCAGCAGCTTAACCCGAAGTATCCGGGGGACTGAAGCTTTCTTT. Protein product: CASSLTRSIRGTEAFF.

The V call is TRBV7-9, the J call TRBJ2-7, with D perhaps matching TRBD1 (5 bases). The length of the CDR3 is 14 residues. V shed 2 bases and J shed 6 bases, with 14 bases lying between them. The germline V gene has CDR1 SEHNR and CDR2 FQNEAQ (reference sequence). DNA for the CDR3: TGTGCCAGCAGCTTATCAGGGCCCCTACTCGAGCAGTACTTC. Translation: CASSLSGPLLEQYF.